Below are 13 T cell receptor beta chains sequenced from a single sample in a study of control samples from healthy donors and cancer patients. The table came from immunoSEQ multiplex PCR; TCRdb's copy has only in-frame clones and leaves some out. The sample records about 180,000 clones, around 90% being singletons. Sequenced sample: blood. These receptors originate from a woman in her forties or fifties in good health.

The gene calls are TRBV24-1 and TRBJ1-1; D ambiguous. Deletions cut 4 bases from V and 5 bases from J, with 10 bases between. CDR3 size: 13 residues. In germline, CDR1 is KGHDR, CDR2 SFDVKD. CDR3: CATSDQLGTEAFF. In DNA form, the CDR3 reads TGTGCCACCAGTGACCAGCTCGGGACTGAAGCTTTCTTT.

The V and J genes are TRBV11-2 and TRBJ2-5; TRBD1 matches at 9 bases. The CDR3 is 15 amino acids. The junction had 5 bases not matched to a gene; V was cut back by 3 bases and J by 3 bases. The germline gives CDR1 SGHAT, CDR2 FQNNGV. The DNA for the CDR3 is TGTGCCAGCAGCTTGGGGGACAGGGACAAAGAGACCCAGTACTTC. It encodes CASSLGDRDKETQYF.

V gene TRBV6-5 combines with J gene TRBJ1-3, with D unclear. V was shortened by 7 bases and J by 3 bases, with 16 bases between the two germline ends. Germline V gene sequence: CDR1 MNHEY, CDR2 SVGAGI. The CDR3 loop spans 15 amino acids. CDR3 in amino acids: CASNPLGAHGNTIYF. In DNA, the CDR3 is TGTGCCAGCAACCCCCTGGGCGCGCATGGAAACACCATATATTTT.

V usage is TRBV6-2 or TRBV6-3 and J usage is TRBJ2-7, with D possibly TRBD2 on 7 matching bases. CDR3 length: 12 residues. Trimming took 5 bases from V and 4 from J, leaving 9 bases between them. Germline CDR1 reads MNHEY; CDR2 reads SVGEGT. The CDR3 DNA reads TGTGCCAGCAGTGGGAGGGGGTACGAGCAGTACTTC. It is translated as CASSGRGYEQYF.

This chain's CDR3 is CASSQEGRGLAEAFF. Here the CDR3 DNA reads TGCGCCAGCAGCCAAGAAGGCAGGGGGCTTGCTGAAGCTTTCTTT. The chain carries TRBV4-3 and TRBJ1-1, with 8 nucleotides matching TRBD1. The CDR3 totals 15 residues. Trimming took 0 bases from V and 6 from J; bases not matched to a gene: 6. CDR1 is LGHNA and CDR2 is YSLEER in the germline V gene.

A single count supports this clone. This chain uses TRBV21-1 with TRBJ2-7; TRBD1, as called in the table, went unchecked against the DNA. TRBV21-1 is tagged as a pseudogene. There are 12 residues in the CDR3. The CDR3 nucleotides are TGTGCCAGCGTAGGGACAGACTACGAGCAGTACTTC. The encoded protein is CASVGTDYEQYF.

V usage is TRBV5-1 and J usage is TRBJ1-3; a weak D match, TRBD1 (5 bases). Per germline, CDR1 SGHRS and CDR2 YFSETQ. CDR3 length: 18 amino acids. V dropped 4 bases and J dropped 5 bases, with 25 bases sitting between them. CDR3: CASSMMSGGASTRNTIYF. CDR3 sequence (DNA): TGCGCCAGCAGCATGATGTCAGGTGGGGCGAGTACCAGAAACACCATATATTTT.

This chain joins TRBV27 and TRBJ2-3; possibly TRBD1 for D (6 bases). The V end lost 5 bases, the J end lost 5 bases, and 17 bases lay between the germline ends. The CDR3 runs 15 residues. Germline V gene sequence: CDR1 MNHEY, CDR2 SMNVEV (reference sequence). The CDR3 here is CASSPDHDRIDTQYF. The DNA for the CDR3 is TGTGCCAGCAGTCCGGATCACGACAGGATAGATACGCAGTATTTT.

This rearrangement joins TRBV5-4 to TRBJ1-4, with a tentative D call TRBD1 (5 bases). Germline V gene data show CDR1 as SGHNT and CDR2 as YYREEE (reference sequence). The CDR3 spans 15 residues. Trimming stripped 2 bases from V and 7 bases from J, with 15 bases between. The CDR3 reads CASSFSGNYGEKLFF. DNA for the CDR3: TGTGCCAGCAGCTTCTCAGGGAATTACGGTGAAAAACTGTTTTTT.

J is TRBJ1-2 and V is TRBV7-9, with no clear D. V was trimmed by 4 bases and J by 0 bases, leaving 0 bases between them. The CDR3 spans 11 residues. Per the germline V gene, CDR1 is SEHNR and CDR2 is FQNEAQ (reference sequence). The CDR3 DNA follows: TGTGCCAGCAGCTCTAACTATGGCTACACCTTC. Encoded protein: CASSSNYGYTF. Complete variable domain (other parts from reference TRBV7-9 and TRBJ1-2): DTGVSQNPRHKITKRGQNVTFRCDPISEHNRLYWYRQTLGQGPEFLTYFQNEAQLEKSRLLSDRFSAERPKGSFSTLEIQRTEQGDSAMYLCASSSNYGYTFGSGTRLTVV.

The chain is built from TRBV10-3 and TRBJ2-1; 11 bases align to TRBD2. J was trimmed by 6 bases and V by 6 bases; bases with no gene match: 13. From germline, CDR1 is ENHRY and CDR2 SYGVKD. The CDR3 sequence is 17 residues long. CDR3 bases: TGTGCCATCAGGTCGTCCTTCACTAGCGGGAGTTTCAATGAGCAGTTCTTC. It specifies CAIRSSFTSGSFNEQFF.

The chain couples TRBV7-2 to TRBJ1-5; D perhaps matches TRBD1 (5 bases). Germline V gene sequence: CDR1 SGHTA, CDR2 FQGNSA. The CDR3 has 16 residues. The V and J ends lost 5 bases and 0 bases respectively, with 14 bases between them. CDR3 region: CASSAGAVDSNQPQHF. In DNA form, the CDR3 reads TGTGCCAGCAGCGCCGGGGCGGTGGATAGCAATCAGCCCCAGCATTTT.

The CDR3 DNA is TGTGCCAGCAGTTACCCTGTAGGGTACGAGCAGTACTTC. Its translation: CASSYPVGYEQYF. The V gene is TRBV5-6, the J gene TRBJ2-7; the D is unclear. This CDR3 has 13 amino acids. Trimming removed 5 bases from V and 4 bases from J, with 13 bases in between. The germline gives CDR1 SGHDT, CDR2 YYEEEE.